This T cell receptor beta chain emerged from a study of spatial heterogeneity in lung cancer. TCRdb called the 5' RACE reads again in MiXCR, with one record for every CDR3 protein. This sample has about 82,000 distinct CDR3 sequences, with about 12% found just once. This sample's time point: sample taken at primary tumor resection. Sequencing was performed on whole RNA extracted from tumor and nontumor lung tissue, or from frozen PBMC, and the material was left unsorted. The specimen comprised PBMCs, sampled at surgery. This TCR was recovered from a male donor with early-stage non-small cell lung cancer.

Here the CDR3 reads CATSDLQIGGGTDTQYF. DNA of the CDR3: TGTGCCACCAGTGATTTGCAGATAGGGGGCGGAACAGATACGCAGTATTTT. The chain uses TRBV24-1 and TRBJ2-3, with TRBD1 matching over 7 bases. Germline V lookup: CDR1 KGHDR, CDR2 SFDVKD. Unmatched junction bases numbered 8, after V lost 0 bases and J lost 3 bases. This CDR3 has 17 amino acids.